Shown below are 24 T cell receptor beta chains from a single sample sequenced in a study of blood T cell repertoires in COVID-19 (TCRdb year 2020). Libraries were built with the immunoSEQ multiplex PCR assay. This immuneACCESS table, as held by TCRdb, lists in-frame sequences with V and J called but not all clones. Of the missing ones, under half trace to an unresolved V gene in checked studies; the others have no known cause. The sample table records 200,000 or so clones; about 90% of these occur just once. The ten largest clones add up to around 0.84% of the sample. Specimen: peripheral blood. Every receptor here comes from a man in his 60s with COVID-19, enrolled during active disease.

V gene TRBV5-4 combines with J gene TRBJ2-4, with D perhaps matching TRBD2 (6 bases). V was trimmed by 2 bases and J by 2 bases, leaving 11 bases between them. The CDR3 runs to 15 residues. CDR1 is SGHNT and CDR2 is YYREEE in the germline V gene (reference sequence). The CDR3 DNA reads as TGTGCCAGCAGCTTTGGAGGGATGACCAAAAACATTCAGTACTTC. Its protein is CASSFGGMTKNIQYF.

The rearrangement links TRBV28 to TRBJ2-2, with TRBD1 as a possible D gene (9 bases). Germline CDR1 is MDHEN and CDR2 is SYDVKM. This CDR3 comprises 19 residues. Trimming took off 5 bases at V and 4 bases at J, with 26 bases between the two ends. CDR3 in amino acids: CASSPRTGEWSGSTGELFF. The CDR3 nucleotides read TGTGCCAGCAGTCCAAGGACAGGGGAGTGGAGCGGGAGCACCGGGGAGCTGTTTTTT.

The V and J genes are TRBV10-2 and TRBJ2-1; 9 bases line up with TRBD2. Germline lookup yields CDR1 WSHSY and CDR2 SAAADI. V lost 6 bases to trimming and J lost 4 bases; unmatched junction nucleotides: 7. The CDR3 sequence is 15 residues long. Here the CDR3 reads CASRGTSGPYNEQFF. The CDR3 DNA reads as TGCGCCAGCAGGGGAACTAGCGGGCCTTACAATGAGCAGTTCTTC.

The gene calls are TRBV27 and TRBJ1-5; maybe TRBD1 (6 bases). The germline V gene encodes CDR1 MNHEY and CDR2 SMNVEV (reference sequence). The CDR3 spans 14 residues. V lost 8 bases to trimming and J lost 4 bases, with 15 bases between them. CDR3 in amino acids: CASARGAPNQPQHF. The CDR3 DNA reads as TGTGCCAGCGCCAGGGGAGCCCCAAATCAGCCCCAGCATTTT.

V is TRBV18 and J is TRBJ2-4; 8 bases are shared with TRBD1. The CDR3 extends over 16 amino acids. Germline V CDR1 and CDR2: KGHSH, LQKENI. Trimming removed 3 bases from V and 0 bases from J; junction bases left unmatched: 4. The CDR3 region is CASSPRTGLAKNIQYF. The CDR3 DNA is TGTGCCAGCTCACCCAGGACAGGGTTAGCCAAAAACATTCAGTACTTC.

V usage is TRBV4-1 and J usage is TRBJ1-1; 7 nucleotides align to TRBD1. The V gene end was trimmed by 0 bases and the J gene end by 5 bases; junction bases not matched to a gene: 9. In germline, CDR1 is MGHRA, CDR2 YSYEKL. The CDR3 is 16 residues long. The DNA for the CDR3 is TGCGCCAGCAGCCAAGAGGGGAGACAGGGTCAGACTGAAGCTTTCTTT. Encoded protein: CASSQEGRQGQTEAFF.

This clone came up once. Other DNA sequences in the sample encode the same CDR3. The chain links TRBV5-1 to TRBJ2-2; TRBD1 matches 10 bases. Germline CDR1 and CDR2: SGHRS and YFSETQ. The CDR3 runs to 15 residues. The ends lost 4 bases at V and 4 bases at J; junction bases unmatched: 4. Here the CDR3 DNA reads TGCGCCAGCAGCCTGGGACAGGGGAGCACCGGGGAGCTGTTTTTT. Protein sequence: CASSLGQGSTGELFF.

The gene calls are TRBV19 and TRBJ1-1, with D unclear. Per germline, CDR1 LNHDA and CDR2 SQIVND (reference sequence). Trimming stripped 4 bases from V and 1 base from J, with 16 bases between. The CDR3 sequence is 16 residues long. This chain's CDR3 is CASSTPSEVGNTEAFF. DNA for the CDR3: TGTGCCAGTAGTACCCCCTCTGAGGTCGGGAACACTGAAGCTTTCTTT.

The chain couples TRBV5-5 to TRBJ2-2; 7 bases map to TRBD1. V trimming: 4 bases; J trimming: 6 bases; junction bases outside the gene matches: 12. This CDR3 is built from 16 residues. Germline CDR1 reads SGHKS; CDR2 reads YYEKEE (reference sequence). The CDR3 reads CASSKTGTAEPGELFF. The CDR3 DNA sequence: TGTGCCAGCAGCAAAACTGGGACAGCCGAACCCGGGGAGCTGTTTTTT.

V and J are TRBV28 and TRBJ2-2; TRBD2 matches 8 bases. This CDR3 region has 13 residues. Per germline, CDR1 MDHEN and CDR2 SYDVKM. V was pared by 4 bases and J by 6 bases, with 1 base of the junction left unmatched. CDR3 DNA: TGTGCCAGCAGTTCGGGAGGGTCCGGGGAGCTGTTTTTT. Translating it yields CASSSGGSGELFF.

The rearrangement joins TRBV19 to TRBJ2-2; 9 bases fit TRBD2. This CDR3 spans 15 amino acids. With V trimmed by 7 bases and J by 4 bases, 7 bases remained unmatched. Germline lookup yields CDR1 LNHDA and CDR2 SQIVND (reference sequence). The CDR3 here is CASKTSGGFTGELFF. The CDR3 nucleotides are TGTGCCAGTAAAACCAGCGGGGGGTTCACCGGGGAGCTGTTTTTT.

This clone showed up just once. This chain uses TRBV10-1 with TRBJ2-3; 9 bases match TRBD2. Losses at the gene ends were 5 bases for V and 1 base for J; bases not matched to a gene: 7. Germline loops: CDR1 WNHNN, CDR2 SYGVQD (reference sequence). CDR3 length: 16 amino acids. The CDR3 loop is CASSSIAGAGTDTQYF. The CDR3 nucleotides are TGCGCCAGCAGTTCGATAGCGGGGGCGGGCACAGATACGCAGTATTTT.

The CDR3 loop reads CASSLTGDSYNEQFF. CDR3 in DNA: TGTGCCAGCAGTTTAACCGGGGACTCCTACAATGAGCAGTTCTTC. This chain links TRBV27 with TRBJ2-1, with TRBD2 as a possible D gene (5 bases). V lost 2 bases, J lost 0 bases, and 8 bases lay in between. This CDR3 region has 15 residues. Per the germline V gene, CDR1 is MNHEY and CDR2 is SMNVEV (reference sequence).

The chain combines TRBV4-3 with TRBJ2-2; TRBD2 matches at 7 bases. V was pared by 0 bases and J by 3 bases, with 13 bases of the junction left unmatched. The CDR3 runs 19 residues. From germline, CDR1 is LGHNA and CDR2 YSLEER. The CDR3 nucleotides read TGCGCCAGCAGCCAAGATCAATTTATGGGGAGGGGAGACACCGGGGAGCTGTTTTTT. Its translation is CASSQDQFMGRGDTGELFF.

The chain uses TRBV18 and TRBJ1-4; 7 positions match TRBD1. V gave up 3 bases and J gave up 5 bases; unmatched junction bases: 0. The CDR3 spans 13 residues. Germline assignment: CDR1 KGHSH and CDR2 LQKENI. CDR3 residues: CASSPTGNEKLFF. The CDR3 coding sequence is TGTGCCAGCTCACCGACAGGGAATGAAAAACTGTTTTTT.

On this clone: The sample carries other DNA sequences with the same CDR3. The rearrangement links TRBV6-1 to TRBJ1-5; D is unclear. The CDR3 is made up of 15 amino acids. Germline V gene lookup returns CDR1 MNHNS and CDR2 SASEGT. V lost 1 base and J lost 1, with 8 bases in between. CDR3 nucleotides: TGTGCCAGCAGTGAAGGAGGGCAGAGCAATCAGCCCCAGCATTTT. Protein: CASSEGGQSNQPQHF.

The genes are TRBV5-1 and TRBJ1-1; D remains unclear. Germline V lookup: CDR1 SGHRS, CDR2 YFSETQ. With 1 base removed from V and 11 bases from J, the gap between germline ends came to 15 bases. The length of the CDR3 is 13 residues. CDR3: CASSLSSSQGAFF. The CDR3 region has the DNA TGCGCCAGCAGCTTGTCTAGCAGTCAAGGGGCTTTCTTT.

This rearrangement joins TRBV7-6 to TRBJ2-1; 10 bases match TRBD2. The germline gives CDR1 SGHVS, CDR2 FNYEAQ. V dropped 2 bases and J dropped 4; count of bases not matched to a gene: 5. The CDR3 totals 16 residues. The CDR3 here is CASSLWIAGGYNEQFF. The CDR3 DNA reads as TGTGCCAGCAGCTTATGGATAGCGGGGGGTTACAATGAGCAGTTCTTC.

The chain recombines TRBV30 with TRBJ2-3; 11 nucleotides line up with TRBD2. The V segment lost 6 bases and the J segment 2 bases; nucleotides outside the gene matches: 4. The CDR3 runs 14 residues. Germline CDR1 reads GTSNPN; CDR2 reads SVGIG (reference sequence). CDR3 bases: TGTGCCTGTGAGACTAGCGGGAACACAGATACGCAGTATTTT. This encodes CACETSGNTDTQYF.

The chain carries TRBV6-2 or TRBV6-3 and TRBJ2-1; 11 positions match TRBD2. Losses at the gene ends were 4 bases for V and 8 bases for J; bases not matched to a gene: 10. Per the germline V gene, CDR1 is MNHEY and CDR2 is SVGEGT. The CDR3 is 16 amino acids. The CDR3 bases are TGTGCCAGCAGTTTCCTCCTAGCGGGGGGCACGGATGAGCAGTTCTTC. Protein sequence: CASSFLLAGGTDEQFF.

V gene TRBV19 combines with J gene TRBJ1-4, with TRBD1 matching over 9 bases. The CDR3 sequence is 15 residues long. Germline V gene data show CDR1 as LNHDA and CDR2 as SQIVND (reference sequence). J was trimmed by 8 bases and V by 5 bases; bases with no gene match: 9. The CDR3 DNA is TGTGCCAGTAGTGGACTAACAGGGGGCGCGGAAAAACTGTTTTTT. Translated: CASSGLTGGAEKLFF.

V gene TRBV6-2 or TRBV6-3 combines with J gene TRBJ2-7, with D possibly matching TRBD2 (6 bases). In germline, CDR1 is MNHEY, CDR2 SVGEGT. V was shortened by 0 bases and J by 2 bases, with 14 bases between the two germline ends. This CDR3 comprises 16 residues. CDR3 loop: CASSYSRLAQTYEQYF. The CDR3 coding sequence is TGTGCCAGCAGTTACTCGAGGCTAGCGCAAACCTACGAGCAGTACTTC.

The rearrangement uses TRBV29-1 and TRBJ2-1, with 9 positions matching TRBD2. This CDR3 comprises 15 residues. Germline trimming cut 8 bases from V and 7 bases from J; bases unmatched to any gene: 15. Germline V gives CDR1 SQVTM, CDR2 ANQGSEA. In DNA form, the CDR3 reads TGCAGCACTCAACCGGGACTAGCAGTCTTTAATGAGCAGTTCTTC. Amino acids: CSTQPGLAVFNEQFF.

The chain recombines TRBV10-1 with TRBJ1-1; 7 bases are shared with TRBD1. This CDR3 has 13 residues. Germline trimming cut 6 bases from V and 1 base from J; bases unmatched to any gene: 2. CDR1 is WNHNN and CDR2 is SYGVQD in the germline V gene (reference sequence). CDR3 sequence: CASSGDRNTEAFF. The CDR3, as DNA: TGCGCCAGCAGCGGGGACAGGAACACTGAAGCTTTCTTT.